Listed here are 30 T cell receptor beta chains from one sample, sequenced in a study of Ad26.COV2.S vaccination and SARS-CoV-2 variants. The protocol was immunoSEQ multiplex PCR, while the TCRdb copy is restricted to in-frame clones and leaves out a portion. The profile shows some 290,000 clones, around four fifths of them singletons. Treatment noted: 15 to 20 received Ad26.COV2.S at low or high dose, single or two shots; about 5 received placebo; per-sample allocation not given. The investigators took samples on day 63 after the first vaccine or placebo injection. Sequences were derived from peripheral blood, sampled in a trial of Ad26.COV2.S vaccine versus placebo. These receptors were obtained from a person between 18 and 65 years old who received the Ad26.COV2.S COVID-19 vaccine or a placebo.

V is TRBV19 and J is TRBJ1-1, with unresolved D. Trimming shortened V by 9 bases and J by 3 bases, and 11 bases separated the two germline ends. This CDR3 is 12 amino acids long. From germline, CDR1 is LNHDA and CDR2 SQIVND (reference sequence). The CDR3 here is CARNREDTEAFF. The CDR3 bases are TGTGCCAGGAACCGGGAGGACACTGAAGCTTTCTTT.

This clone appeared once. The V gene is TRBV7-9, the J gene TRBJ2-5, with D possibly matching TRBD1 (6 bases). CDR1 SEHNR and CDR2 FQNEAQ come from the germline V gene (reference sequence). V was pared by 5 bases and J by 0 bases, with 10 bases between. The CDR3 is made up of 14 amino acids. In nucleotides, the CDR3 is TGTGCCAGCAGCACAACAGGGTACCAAGAGACCCAGTACTTC. The encoded protein is CASSTTGYQETQYF.

This chain connects TRBV10-1 to TRBJ2-3; 12 bases match TRBD1. CDR3 length equals 16 residues. The germline V gene encodes CDR1 WNHNN and CDR2 SYGVQD (reference sequence). With 4 bases clipped from V and 5 bases from J, the junction kept 7 bases outside the gene matches. The CDR3 sequence: CASSVLGQGAKDTQYF. In DNA, the CDR3 is TGCGCCAGCAGTGTGTTGGGACAGGGGGCGAAAGATACGCAGTATTTT.

The chain employs TRBV6-1 and TRBJ2-7; no definite D call. The CDR3 covers 15 residues. V was shortened by 2 bases and J by 0 bases, with 11 bases between the two germline ends. Per germline, CDR1 MNHNS and CDR2 SASEGT. As DNA, the CDR3 is TGTGCCAGCAGTGAAAGCGACACGTTCTCCTACGAGCAGTACTTC. Protein sequence: CASSESDTFSYEQYF.

The chain has TRBV28 and TRBJ1-5; weak D call: TRBD1 (5 bases). Deletions cut 3 bases from V and 0 bases from J, with 18 bases between. The germline CDR1 and CDR2 sequences are MDHEN and SYDVKM. The CDR3 consists of 18 residues. This CDR3 is CASSFMLGGGYSNQPQHF. CDR3 sequence (DNA): TGTGCCAGCAGTTTCATGCTGGGGGGTGGATATAGCAATCAGCCCCAGCATTTT.

V gene TRBV13 combines with J gene TRBJ2-7; 11 bases are shared with TRBD2. Germline loops: CDR1 PRHDT, CDR2 FYEKMQ (reference sequence). Germline trimming cut 5 bases from V and 5 bases from J; bases unmatched to any gene: 8. This CDR3 comprises 15 residues. The CDR3 sequence: CASSPLTSGVDEQYF. CDR3 bases: TGTGCCAGCAGCCCCCTGACTAGCGGGGTTGACGAGCAGTACTTC.

The V and J genes are TRBV18 and TRBJ1-1; TRBD1 might be the D (5 bases). Trimming shortened V by 3 bases and J by 5 bases, and 16 bases separated the two germline ends. Per the germline V gene, CDR1 is KGHSH and CDR2 is LQKENI. This CDR3 is built from 15 residues. CDR3 amino acids: CASSPPRGLLTEAFF. The CDR3 DNA reads TGTGCCAGCTCACCCCCCCGGGGGTTGCTTACTGAAGCTTTCTTT.

This chain joins TRBV9 and TRBJ2-5; unclear D gene. The CDR3 is made up of 14 amino acids. V was shortened by 1 base and J by 4 bases, with 11 bases between the two germline ends. Germline V lookup: CDR1 SGDLS, CDR2 YYNGEE. CDR3 nucleotides: TGTGCCAGCAGCGTATCTCCGACCCCAGAGACCCAGTACTTC. Translation gives CASSVSPTPETQYF.

V and J are TRBV5-5 and TRBJ2-2; no reliable D call. The CDR3 consists of 12 residues. V was clipped by 2 bases and J by 4 bases, with 3 bases between them. Per the germline V gene, CDR1 is SGHKS and CDR2 is YYEKEE (reference sequence). Here the CDR3 reads CASSFRTGELFF. The CDR3, as DNA: TGTGCCAGCAGCTTTCGCACCGGGGAGCTGTTTTTT.

The chain combines TRBV7-3 with TRBJ2-7, with D possibly matching TRBD1 (6 bases). CDR3 length: 15 amino acids. Per germline, CDR1 SGHTA and CDR2 FQGTGA. Trimming cost V 2 bases and J 4 bases, with 15 bases left between them. The CDR3: CASSLRGGALYEQYF. DNA for the CDR3: TGTGCCAGCAGCTTACGAGGGGGTGCCCTTTACGAGCAGTACTTC. The variable domain in full, completed from reference TRBV7-3 and TRBJ2-7, reads GAGVSQTPSNKVTEKGKYVELRCDPISGHTALYWYRQSLGQGPEFLIYFQGTGAADDSGLPNDRFFAVRPEGSVSTLKIQRTERGDSAVYLCASSLRGGALYEQYFGPGTRLTVT.

V is TRBV7-6 and J is TRBJ1-3; D might be TRBD1 (5 bases). Germline assignment: CDR1 SGHVS and CDR2 FNYEAQ. The CDR3 has 17 residues. The V end lost 4 bases, the J end lost 0 bases, and 16 bases lay between the germline ends. For the CDR3, the DNA is TGTGCCAGCAGCTCGGAGACTCGACAGAGCTCTGGAAACACCATATATTTT. Translated, it gives CASSSETRQSSGNTIYF.

The rearrangement uses TRBV5-4 and TRBJ2-1; 8 nucleotides match TRBD1. From germline, CDR1 is SGHNT and CDR2 YYREEE (reference sequence). This CDR3 spans 15 amino acids. Losses at the gene ends were 2 bases for V and 3 bases for J; bases not matched to a gene: 4. CDR3 protein: CASSFRTGYYNEQFF. Written as DNA, the CDR3 is TGTGCCAGCAGCTTCAGGACAGGGTACTACAATGAGCAGTTCTTC.

This clone has just one count. The chain is built from TRBV7-9 and TRBJ2-7; 7 bases map to TRBD1. The junction had 8 bases not matched to a gene; V was cut back by 5 bases and J by 1 base. Germline V gene lookup returns CDR1 SEHNR and CDR2 FQNEAQ (reference sequence). The CDR3 has 15 residues. The CDR3 is CASSVDLTGSYEQYF. Here the CDR3 DNA reads TGTGCCAGCAGCGTAGACCTGACAGGGTCCTACGAGCAGTACTTC.

The chain is built from TRBV10-3 and TRBJ1-2; 7 bases match TRBD1. Germline CDR1 reads ENHRY; CDR2 reads SYGVKD. The CDR3 covers 15 residues. V shed 4 bases, J shed 8 bases, and the junction held 13 bases outside the gene matches. CDR3 in amino acids: CAISGDSDLLGGYTF. In nucleotides, the CDR3 is TGTGCCATCAGTGGGGACAGCGATTTATTGGGAGGCTACACCTTC.

The chain links TRBV28 to TRBJ2-2; possibly TRBD1 for D (5 bases). Trimming removed 4 bases from V and 4 bases from J, with 13 bases in between. Germline V lookup: CDR1 MDHEN, CDR2 SYDVKM. CDR3 length equals 15 residues. The chain's CDR3 is CASSSAGLGTGELFF. The CDR3 bases are TGTGCCAGCAGTTCTGCAGGGCTAGGCACCGGGGAGCTGTTTTTT.

The rearrangement joins TRBV30 to TRBJ2-1; no clear D gene. Trimming removed 0 bases from V and 0 bases from J, with 6 bases in between. CDR1 is GTSNPN and CDR2 is SVGIG in the germline V gene (reference sequence). This CDR3 has 14 amino acids. The CDR3: CAWSVAGSYNEQFF. As DNA, the CDR3 is TGTGCCTGGAGTGTCGCCGGCTCCTACAATGAGCAGTTCTTC.

This clone was found once. This rearrangement joins TRBV2 to TRBJ1-2; D might be TRBD1 (5 bases). CDR1 SNHLY and CDR2 FYNNEI come from the germline V gene. The germline V and J ends were trimmed by 7 bases and 8 bases, with 11 bases remaining between them. There are 11 residues in the CDR3. CDR3 nucleotide sequence: TGTGCCAGCAATGCAGGGCAAGGCTACACCTTC. It encodes CASNAGQGYTF.

The chain has TRBV2 and TRBJ1-5; no firm D call. The CDR3 sequence is 14 residues long. The germline CDR1 and CDR2 sequences are SNHLY and FYNNEI. Trimming left V 10 bases short and J 3 bases short, with 16 bases between. In DNA, the CDR3 is TGTGCCACGAAATCCCCGGGTTACAATCAGCCCCAGCATTTT. Protein product: CATKSPGYNQPQHF.

V is TRBV28 and J is TRBJ1-6, with TRBD1 matching 8 bases. V was pared by 8 bases and J by 8 bases, with 11 bases of the junction left unmatched. Germline V gene sequence: CDR1 MDHEN, CDR2 SYDVKM. This CDR3 comprises 15 residues. CDR3 residues: CASRPQGAIYSPLHF. The CDR3 region has the DNA TGTGCCAGCCGACCGCAGGGGGCAATTTATTCACCCCTCCACTTT.

The count of this clone is one. The chain carries TRBV11-1 and TRBJ2-5; no definite D call. Trimming shortened V by 4 bases and J by 5 bases, and 11 bases separated the two germline ends. Germline V gene sequence: CDR1 SGHAT, CDR2 FQDESV (reference sequence). The CDR3 extends over 13 amino acids. CDR3 sequence: CASSSALRETQYF. CDR3 DNA sequence: TGTGCCAGCAGCTCCGCCCTTCGGGAGACCCAGTACTTC.

CDR3 loop: CASSNGQSYNEQFF. The CDR3 bases are TGTGCCAGCAGCAACGGACAGTCCTACAATGAGCAGTTCTTC. The chain is built from TRBV6-6 and TRBJ2-1; possible D gene TRBD1, 6 bases. Germline CDR1 MNHNY, CDR2 SVGAGI (reference sequence). Trimming took 6 bases from V and 1 from J, leaving 10 bases between them. The CDR3 is 14 amino acids.

This clone is a singleton in its sample. The chain is built from TRBV6-5 and TRBJ2-7; D gene unclear. Germline V lookup: CDR1 MNHEY, CDR2 SVGAGI. This CDR3 spans 14 amino acids. V was pared by 8 bases and J by 5 bases, with 19 bases between. The CDR3 region is CASLPGWVINEQYF. In DNA, the CDR3 is TGTGCCAGCCTACCGGGTTGGGTGATCAACGAGCAGTACTTC.

The chain employs TRBV6-4 and TRBJ2-2, with D possibly being TRBD2 (5 bases). Trimming removed 2 bases at V and 4 bases at J, with 11 bases between. This CDR3 contains 15 residues. Germline V gene lookup returns CDR1 MRHNA and CDR2 SNTAGT. The CDR3 DNA is TGTGCCAGCAGTGACCGCGGAGGTAGCACCGGGGAGCTGTTTTTT. As protein: CASSDRGGSTGELFF.

The chain joins TRBV29-1 to TRBJ2-1, with 8 bases that match TRBD1. Germline lookup yields CDR1 SQVTM and CDR2 ANQGSEA. The CDR3 spans 14 residues. Trimming cost V 8 bases and J 4 bases; bases outside gene matches: 10. In DNA form, the CDR3 reads TGCAGCACCACGGCAGGGGGCACGTACAATGAGCAGTTCTTC. Translating gives CSTTAGGTYNEQFF.

The chain employs TRBV2 and TRBJ2-3; unclear D gene. The CDR3 covers 12 residues. The germline gives CDR1 SNHLY, CDR2 FYNNEI. V was trimmed by 5 bases and J by 0 bases, leaving 3 bases between them. The DNA for the CDR3 is TGTGCCAGCAGTCTAAGCACAGATACGCAGTATTTT. Amino acid sequence: CASSLSTDTQYF.

J is TRBJ2-5 and V is TRBV3-1 (or the pseudogene TRBV3-2), with TRBD2 matching over 7 bases. Germline lookup yields CDR1 LGHDT and CDR2 YNNKEL (reference sequence). The CDR3 covers 18 residues. The V gene end was trimmed by 4 bases and the J gene end by 4 bases; junction bases not matched to a gene: 18. CDR3 in DNA: TGTGCCAGCAGCCCGGGGAGGGCCGGGGGTAACCCGCGAGAGACCCAGTACTTC. It translates to CASSPGRAGGNPRETQYF.

Turning to this clone: Other DNA sequences in the same sample also yield this CDR3. The rearrangement uses TRBV5-1 and TRBJ2-7, with D possibly being TRBD1 (6 bases). CDR1 SGHRS and CDR2 YFSETQ come from the germline V gene. V was trimmed by 4 bases and J by 1 base, leaving 15 bases between them. The CDR3 loop spans 15 amino acids. The CDR3 DNA follows: TGCGCCAGCAGCACAACAGGGTTGAGATCCTACGAGCAGTACTTC. Its protein product is CASSTTGLRSYEQYF. Drawing the rest from reference TRBV5-1 and TRBJ2-7, the complete variable domain is KAGVTQTPRYLIKTRGQQVTLSCSPISGHRSVSWYQQTPGQGLQFLFEYFSETQRNKGNFPGRFSGRQFSNSRSEMNVSTLELGDSALYLCASSTTGLRSYEQYFGPGTRLTVT.

The V and J genes are TRBV18 and TRBJ1-2; D possibly corresponds to TRBD1 (5 bases). Per germline, CDR1 KGHSH and CDR2 LQKENI. The germline V and J ends were trimmed by 2 bases and 0 bases, with 10 bases remaining between them. The CDR3 totals 15 residues. The CDR3 DNA reads TGTGCCAGCTCACCAGGGGCCGGAACTAACTATGGCTACACCTTC. Its translation is CASSPGAGTNYGYTF.

V and J are TRBV7-9 and TRBJ2-7, with 7 bases that match TRBD2. Germline CDR1 and CDR2: SEHNR and FQNEAQ (reference sequence). Germline trimming cut 4 bases from V and 3 bases from J; bases unmatched to any gene: 6. CDR3 length: 14 residues. The CDR3 DNA is TGTGCCAGCAGCTCGGGAGGACTACTCTACGAGCAGTACTTC. This sequence encodes CASSSGGLLYEQYF.

This chain uses TRBV7-9 with TRBJ2-1; unclear D gene. There are 13 residues in the CDR3. CDR1 is SEHNR and CDR2 is FQNEAQ in the germline V gene (reference sequence). V was trimmed by 1 base and J by 2 bases, leaving 3 bases between them. As DNA, the CDR3 is TGTGCCAGCAGCTTAGAGGCCTACAATGAGCAGTTCTTC. This codes for CASSLEAYNEQFF.